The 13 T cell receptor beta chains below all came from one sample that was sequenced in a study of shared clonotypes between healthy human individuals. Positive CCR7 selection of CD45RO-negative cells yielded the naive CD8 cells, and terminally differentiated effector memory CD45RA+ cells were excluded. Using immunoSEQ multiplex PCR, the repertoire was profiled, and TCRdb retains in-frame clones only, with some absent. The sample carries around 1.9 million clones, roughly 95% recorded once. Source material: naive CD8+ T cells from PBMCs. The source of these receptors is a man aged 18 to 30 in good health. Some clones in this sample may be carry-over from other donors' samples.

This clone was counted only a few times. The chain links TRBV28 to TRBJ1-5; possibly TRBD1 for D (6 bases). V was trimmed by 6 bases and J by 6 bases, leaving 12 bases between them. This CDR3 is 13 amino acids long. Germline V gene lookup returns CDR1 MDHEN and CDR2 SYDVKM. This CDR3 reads CASSLQGFQPQHF. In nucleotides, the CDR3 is TGTGCCAGCAGCTTACAGGGATTTCAGCCCCAGCATTTT.

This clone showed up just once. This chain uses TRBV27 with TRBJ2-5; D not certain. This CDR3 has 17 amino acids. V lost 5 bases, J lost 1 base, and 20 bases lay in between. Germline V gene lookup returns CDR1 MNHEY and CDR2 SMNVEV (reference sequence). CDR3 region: CASSPPRVANLQETQYF. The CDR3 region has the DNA TGTGCCAGCAGTCCCCCAAGGGTCGCCAACCTCCAAGAGACCCAGTACTTC.

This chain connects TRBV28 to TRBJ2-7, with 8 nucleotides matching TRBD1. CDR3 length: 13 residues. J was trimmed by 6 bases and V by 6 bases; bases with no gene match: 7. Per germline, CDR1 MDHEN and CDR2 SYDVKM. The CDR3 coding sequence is TGTGCCAGCAGACGACAGGGGTGGGGCGAGCAGTACTTC. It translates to CASRRQGWGEQYF.

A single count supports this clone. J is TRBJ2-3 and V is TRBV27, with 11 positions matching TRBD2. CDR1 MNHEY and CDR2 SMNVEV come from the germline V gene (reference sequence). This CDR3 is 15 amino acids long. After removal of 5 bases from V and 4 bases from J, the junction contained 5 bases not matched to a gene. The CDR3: CASSPLAGVADTQYF. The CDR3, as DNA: TGTGCCAGCAGTCCACTAGCGGGGGTGGCAGATACGCAGTATTTT.

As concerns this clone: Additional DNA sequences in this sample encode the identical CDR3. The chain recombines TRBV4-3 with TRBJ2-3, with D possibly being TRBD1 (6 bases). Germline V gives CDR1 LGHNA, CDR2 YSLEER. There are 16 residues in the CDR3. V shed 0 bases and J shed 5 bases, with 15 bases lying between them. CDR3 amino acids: CASSQDRAGAGDTQYF. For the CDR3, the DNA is TGCGCCAGCAGCCAAGATCGGGCAGGGGCGGGAGATACGCAGTATTTT.

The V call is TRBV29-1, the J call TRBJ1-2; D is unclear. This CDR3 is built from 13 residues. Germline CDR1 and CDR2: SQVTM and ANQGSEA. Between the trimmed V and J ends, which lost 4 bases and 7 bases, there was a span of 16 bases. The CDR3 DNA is TGCAGCGTTGGGGGAGACCCTGGCGGTGGCTACACCTTC. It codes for CSVGGDPGGGYTF.

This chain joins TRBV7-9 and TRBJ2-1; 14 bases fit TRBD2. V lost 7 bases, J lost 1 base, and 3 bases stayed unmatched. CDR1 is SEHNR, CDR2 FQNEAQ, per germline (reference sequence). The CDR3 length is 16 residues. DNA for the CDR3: TGTGCCAGCATGGGACTAGCGGGAGAATCCTACAATGAGCAGTTCTTC. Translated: CASMGLAGESYNEQFF. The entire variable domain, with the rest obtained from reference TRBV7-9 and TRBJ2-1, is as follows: DTGVSQNPRHKITKRGQNVTFRCDPISEHNRLYWYRQTLGQGPEFLTYFQNEAQLEKSRLLSDRFSAERPKGSFSTLEIQRTEQGDSAMYLCASMGLAGESYNEQFFGPGTRLTVL.

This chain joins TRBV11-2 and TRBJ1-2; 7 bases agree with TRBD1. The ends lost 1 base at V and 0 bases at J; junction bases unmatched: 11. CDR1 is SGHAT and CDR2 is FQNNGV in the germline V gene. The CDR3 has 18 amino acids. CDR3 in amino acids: CASSLAGRGALANYGYTF. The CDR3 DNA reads TGTGCCAGCAGCTTAGCGGGCAGGGGGGCCCTAGCTAACTATGGCTACACCTTC.

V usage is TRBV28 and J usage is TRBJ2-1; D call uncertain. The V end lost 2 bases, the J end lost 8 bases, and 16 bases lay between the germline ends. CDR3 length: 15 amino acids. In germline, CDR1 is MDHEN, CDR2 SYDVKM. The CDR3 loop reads CASSLGLYAWDEQFF. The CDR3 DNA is TGTGCCAGCAGTTTAGGGCTATATGCATGGGATGAGCAGTTCTTC.

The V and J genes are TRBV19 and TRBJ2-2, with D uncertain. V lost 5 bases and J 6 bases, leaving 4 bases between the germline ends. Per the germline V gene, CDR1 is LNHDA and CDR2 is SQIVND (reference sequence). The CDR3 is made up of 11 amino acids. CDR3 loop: CASSGAGELFF. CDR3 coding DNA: TGTGCCAGTAGTGGGGCCGGGGAGCTGTTTTTT.

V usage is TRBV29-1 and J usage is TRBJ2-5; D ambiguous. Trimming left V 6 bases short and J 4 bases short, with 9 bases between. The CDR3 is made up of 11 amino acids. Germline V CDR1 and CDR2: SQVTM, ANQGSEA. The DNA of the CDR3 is TGCAGCGTCTTGAAGCGAGAGACCCAGTACTTC. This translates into CSVLKRETQYF.

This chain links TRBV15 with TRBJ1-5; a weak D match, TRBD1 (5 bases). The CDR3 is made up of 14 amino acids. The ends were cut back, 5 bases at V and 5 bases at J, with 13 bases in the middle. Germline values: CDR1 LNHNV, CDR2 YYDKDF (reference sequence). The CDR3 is CATSRLRVDQPQHF. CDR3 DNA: TGTGCCACCAGCCGCCTCAGGGTGGATCAGCCCCAGCATTTT.

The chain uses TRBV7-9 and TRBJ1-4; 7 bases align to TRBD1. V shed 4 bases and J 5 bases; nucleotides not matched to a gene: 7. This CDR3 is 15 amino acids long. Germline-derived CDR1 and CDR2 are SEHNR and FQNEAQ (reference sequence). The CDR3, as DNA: TGTGCCAGCAGCTCGACGGACAGGATCAATGAAAAACTGTTTTTT. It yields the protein CASSSTDRINEKLFF.